The 5 T cell receptor beta chains listed next were all sequenced from one sample in a study of Ad26.COV2.S vaccination and SARS-CoV-2 variants. Clones were read by immunoSEQ multiplex PCR, and TCRdb kept only the in-frame ones, dropping some. The sample contains approximately 420,000 clones, roughly nine tenths of which appear only once. Treatment reported: some 20 received Ad26.COV2.S at low or high dose, single or two shots; 5 received placebo; per-sample allocation not given. Sampling occurred on day 63 after the first vaccine or placebo injection. The input for sequencing was peripheral blood, taken in a trial of Ad26.COV2.S vaccine versus placebo. These receptors all come from a person aged 18 to 65 who received the Ad26.COV2.S COVID-19 vaccine or a placebo.

The CDR3 DNA reads TGCGCCAGCAGCCGAGGGAGTGGGACAGGGGTCTTTGAAGCTTTCTTT. Amino acid sequence: CASSRGSGTGVFEAFF. The V call is TRBV5-1, the J call TRBJ1-1; 10 nucleotides align to TRBD1. The CDR3 has 16 residues. Germline CDR1 SGHRS, CDR2 YFSETQ. Trimming cost V 4 bases and J 7 bases; bases outside gene matches: 13.

J is TRBJ2-1 and V is TRBV24-1; D is unclear. Per the germline V gene, CDR1 is KGHDR and CDR2 is SFDVKD. Trimming left V 2 bases short and J 9 bases short, with 10 bases between. The CDR3 extends over 13 amino acids. CDR3 nucleotide sequence: TGTGCCACCAGTGATTGGCGGCTCGGTGAGCAGTTCTTC. Amino acids: CATSDWRLGEQFF.

About this clone: Other DNA sequences in the same sample also yield this CDR3. V and J are TRBV12-3 or TRBV12-4 and TRBJ2-3; D is uncertain. Trimming took off 6 bases at V and 2 bases at J, with 9 bases between the two ends. The CDR3 consists of 13 residues. This CDR3 reads CASSLSSTDTQYF. For the CDR3, the DNA is TGTGCCAGCAGCCTCTCATCCACAGATACGCAGTATTTT.

The J gene is TRBJ1-2, the V gene TRBV6-6; perhaps TRBD1 as D (6 bases). CDR3 length: 13 amino acids. Germline V gene sequence: CDR1 MNHNY, CDR2 SVGAGI (reference sequence). V lost 6 bases and J 8 bases, leaving 16 bases between the germline ends. In DNA, the CDR3 is TGTGCCAGCAGCCGTACAGGGTTCGACGGCTACACCTTC. Residues: CASSRTGFDGYTF.

The table lists this clone with a few counts. This chain links TRBV28 with TRBJ2-1, with D tentatively TRBD2 (5 bases). Trimming stripped 5 bases from V and 0 bases from J, with 14 bases between. CDR1 MDHEN and CDR2 SYDVKM come from the germline V gene. The CDR3 runs 16 residues. CDR3 sequence reads: CASSPPGLISYNEQFF. In DNA form, the CDR3 reads TGTGCCAGCAGTCCTCCGGGGTTGATCTCCTACAATGAGCAGTTCTTC.